Below, 27 T cell receptor beta chains from the same sample are listed, as sequenced in a study of long-term antiretroviral therapy in people with HIV. Runs used v3.0 of the immunoSEQ assay and were done at survey level. The protocol was immunoSEQ multiplex PCR, while the TCRdb copy is restricted to in-frame clones and leaves out a portion. The repertoire holds 23,000 or so clones, with about 80% as singletons. The sample was unsorted PBMCs, taken 0.3 years after starting antiretroviral therapy. These receptors were obtained from a man in his fifties or sixties with HIV.

The chain links TRBV27 to TRBJ1-1; no reliable D call. The CDR3 has 14 residues. Trimming cost V 3 bases and J 1 base, with 9 bases left between them. CDR1 and CDR2 (germline): MNHEY, SMNVEV (reference sequence). The CDR3 protein is CASSFSGSNTEAFF. CDR3 DNA: TGTGCCAGCAGTTTCTCGGGCTCGAACACTGAAGCTTTCTTT.

The gene calls are TRBV10-3 and TRBJ2-3; 10 bases align to TRBD2. V lost 4 bases to trimming and J lost 0 bases; unmatched junction nucleotides: 7. The CDR3 totals 17 residues. Germline values: CDR1 ENHRY, CDR2 SYGVKD. The CDR3 DNA reads as TGTGCCATCAGTGTTCCAGGACTAGCGGCAAGCACAGATACGCAGTATTTT. Its protein is CAISVPGLAASTDTQYF.

The chain has TRBV28 and TRBJ2-3, with 8 bases lining up with TRBD1. This CDR3 comprises 15 residues. Germline-derived CDR1 and CDR2 are MDHEN and SYDVKM. The J segment lost 2 bases and the V segment lost 6 bases, leaving 7 bases of the junction unmatched. CDR3 loop: CASSLTGADTDTQYF. CDR3 DNA: TGTGCCAGCAGCTTGACAGGGGCGGACACAGATACGCAGTATTTT.

The chain's CDR3 is CASSLVGQSYEQYF. CDR3 nucleotides: TGCGCCAGCAGCTTGGTGGGCCAGTCCTACGAGCAGTACTTC. This sequence joins TRBV5-1 and TRBJ2-7; no definite D call. With 0 bases removed from V and 1 base from J, the gap between germline ends came to 8 bases. The V gene's germline CDR1 is SGHRS and CDR2 YFSETQ. The CDR3 is 14 amino acids.

V and J are TRBV7-9 and TRBJ2-2; D might be TRBD1 or TRBD2, each matching 5 bases. The CDR3 has 15 amino acids. Between the trimmed V and J ends, which lost 1 base and 4 bases, there was a span of 10 bases. Germline values: CDR1 SEHNR, CDR2 FQNEAQ (reference sequence). CDR3 in amino acids: CASSLGRETTGELFF. Written as DNA, the CDR3 is TGTGCCAGCAGCTTAGGCAGGGAGACCACCGGGGAGCTGTTTTTT.

V and J are TRBV6-1 and TRBJ2-7; maybe TRBD1 (6 bases). From germline, CDR1 is MNHNS and CDR2 SASEGT. The CDR3 is 15 residues long. V shed 4 bases and J shed 2 bases, with 15 bases lying between them. In DNA, the CDR3 is TGTGCCAGCAGTGCGGGAACAGGGCCAGCCTACGAGCAGTACTTC. Its protein product is CASSAGTGPAYEQYF.

CDR3 nucleotide sequence: TGCAGCGTTGTACGGTTCGGGGGCTCCCAAGAGACCCAGTACTTC. Its protein is CSVVRFGGSQETQYF. The rearrangement links TRBV29-1 to TRBJ2-5, with D perhaps assigned TRBD1 or TRBD2 (6 bases each). Trimming removed 4 bases from V and 1 base from J, with 16 bases in between. The germline V gene has CDR1 SQVTM and CDR2 ANQGSEA. The CDR3 runs to 15 residues.

The chain recombines TRBV7-9 with TRBJ2-1; 10 nucleotides match TRBD2. This CDR3 spans 17 amino acids. The trim removed 2 bases at V and 5 bases at J, leaving 9 bases unmatched. CDR1 and CDR2 (germline): SEHNR, FQNEAQ (reference sequence). CDR3 amino acids: CASSLPTSGDGDNEQFF. The DNA for the CDR3 is TGTGCCAGCAGCTTACCAACTAGCGGGGATGGGGACAATGAGCAGTTCTTC.

The chain has TRBV7-9 and TRBJ2-3; D remains unclear. Between the trimmed V and J ends, which lost 5 bases and 0 bases, there was a span of 12 bases. The CDR3 extends over 15 amino acids. The germline CDR1 and CDR2 sequences are SEHNR and FQNEAQ (reference sequence). The CDR3 protein is CASSRTTGSTDTQYF. The CDR3 DNA is TGTGCCAGCAGCCGCACGACCGGGAGCACAGATACGCAGTATTTT.

This rearrangement joins TRBV27 to TRBJ1-5; D unresolved. Germline CDR1 MNHEY, CDR2 SMNVEV (reference sequence). The CDR3 loop spans 14 amino acids. V gave up 3 bases and J gave up 0 bases, with 6 bases separating them. Written as DNA, the CDR3 is TGTGCCAGCAGTTTCGGTGATAGCAATCAGCCCCAGCATTTT. Its protein is CASSFGDSNQPQHF.

The rearrangement links TRBV30 to TRBJ1-1, with D hard to call. The germline CDR1 and CDR2 sequences are GTSNPN and SVGIG (reference sequence). Between the trimmed V and J ends, which lost 6 bases and 11 bases, there was a span of 13 bases. This CDR3 is 10 amino acids long. CDR3 DNA: TGTGCCTGTTCGGACCAGGTGGCTTTCTTT. Residues: CACSDQVAFF.

The rearrangement uses TRBV30 and TRBJ2-2, with a tentative D call TRBD2 (6 bases). V lost 3 bases to trimming and J lost 6 bases, with 20 bases between them. In germline, CDR1 is GTSNPN, CDR2 SVGIG (reference sequence). CDR3 length equals 16 residues. Here the CDR3 reads CAWSAMGLGPAGELFF. CDR3 in DNA: TGTGCCTGGAGCGCTATGGGACTCGGACCCGCCGGGGAGCTGTTTTTT.

The genes are TRBV7-2 and TRBJ2-2; TRBD2 agrees at 10 bases. Germline V gene data show CDR1 as SGHTA and CDR2 as FQGNSA. V lost 4 bases, J lost 4 bases, and 3 bases stayed unmatched. This CDR3 is built from 15 residues. The CDR3 sequence: CASSSLAGVTGELFF. The CDR3 DNA reads TGTGCCAGCAGCTCTCTAGCGGGGGTCACCGGGGAGCTGTTTTTT.

The V gene is TRBV11-2, the J gene TRBJ2-7, with 9 bases that match TRBD1. Germline lookup yields CDR1 SGHAT and CDR2 FQNNGV. This CDR3 has 14 residues. The V segment lost 3 bases and the J segment 6 bases; nucleotides outside the gene matches: 6. This CDR3 reads CASSFRDRAPEQYF. In DNA, the CDR3 is TGTGCCAGCAGCTTCCGGGACAGGGCACCCGAGCAGTACTTC.

CDR3 nucleotides: TGTGCCAGTAGGGTCCGGGACAGTTTAAATGAAAAACTGTTTTTT. It specifies CASRVRDSLNEKLFF. The chain joins TRBV19 to TRBJ1-4; 7 bases map to TRBD1. Germline CDR1 reads LNHDA; CDR2 reads SQIVND (reference sequence). CDR3 size: 15 residues. Trimming cost V 6 bases and J 5 bases; bases outside gene matches: 9.

The chain recombines TRBV5-1 with TRBJ2-3; D gene ambiguous. This CDR3 is 13 amino acids long. The germline V gene encodes CDR1 SGHRS and CDR2 YFSETQ. V was shortened by 0 bases and J by 2 bases, with 4 bases between the two germline ends. CDR3 sequence: CASSLGPTDTQYF. CDR3 DNA: TGCGCCAGCAGCTTGGGACCCACAGATACGCAGTATTTT.

In this sample, this clone turned up once. This chain links TRBV29-1 with TRBJ1-1; no clear D. CDR3 size: 12 residues. Germline CDR1 SQVTM, CDR2 ANQGSEA. Trimming cost V 2 bases and J 6 bases, with 10 bases left between them. The CDR3 region is CSVERGEPEAFF. CDR3 DNA sequence: TGCAGCGTTGAACGCGGGGAGCCTGAAGCTTTCTTT.

The chain combines TRBV7-9 with TRBJ1-2, with 11 bases matching TRBD1. The CDR3 contains 15 residues. The ends lost 1 base at V and 4 bases at J; junction bases unmatched: 2. Germline V CDR1 and CDR2: SEHNR, FQNEAQ (reference sequence). Written as DNA, the CDR3 is TGTGCCAGCAGCTTAGGGACAGGGGGCGGCTATGGCTACACCTTC. This gives the protein CASSLGTGGGYGYTF. Full variable domain (remainder filled in from reference TRBV7-9 and TRBJ1-2): DTGVSQNPRHKITKRGQNVTFRCDPISEHNRLYWYRQTLGQGPEFLTYFQNEAQLEKSRLLSDRFSAERPKGSFSTLEIQRTEQGDSAMYLCASSLGTGGGYGYTFGSGTRLTVV.

This clone was counted a single time. This chain connects TRBV28 to TRBJ2-3; D tentatively reads TRBD1 or TRBD2 (5 bases each). The CDR3 totals 16 residues. Trimming took 5 bases from V and 1 from J, leaving 16 bases between them. CDR1 and CDR2 from the germline V gene are MDHEN and SYDVKM. CDR3 sequence (DNA): TGTGCCAGCAGTCAGGATTGGGGGTCACGCACAGATACGCAGTATTTT. Translated, it gives CASSQDWGSRTDTQYF.

The chain couples TRBV5-1 to TRBJ1-5, with TRBD1 identical over 7 bases. Germline loops: CDR1 SGHRS, CDR2 YFSETQ. CDR3 length: 15 residues. V dropped 2 bases and J dropped 3; count of bases not matched to a gene: 5. CDR3 residues: CASSLTGDVNQPQHF. The CDR3 nucleotides read TGCGCCAGCAGCTTAACAGGGGATGTCAATCAGCCCCAGCATTTT.

This chain connects TRBV4-3 to TRBJ2-7; 7 bases are a match to TRBD2. This CDR3 comprises 15 residues. J was trimmed by 2 bases and V by 0 bases; bases with no gene match: 4. Germline CDR1 and CDR2: LGHNA and YSLEER. The CDR3 reads CASSQDRGRAYEQYF. The CDR3 DNA follows: TGCGCCAGCAGCCAAGATCGAGGGAGGGCCTACGAGCAGTACTTC.

The gene calls are TRBV19 and TRBJ2-5; 9 bases match TRBD1. This CDR3 contains 13 residues. CDR1 LNHDA and CDR2 SQIVND come from the germline V gene (reference sequence). V gave up 5 bases and J gave up 5 bases; unmatched junction bases: 3. CDR3 protein: CASSLGQGETQYF. CDR3 DNA: TGTGCCAGTAGTCTTGGACAGGGGGAGACCCAGTACTTC.

This clone was counted only a few times. The rearrangement uses TRBV5-1 and TRBJ2-7, with 7 bases fitting TRBD1. The length of the CDR3 is 12 residues. The V gene end was trimmed by 4 bases and the J gene end by 6 bases; junction bases not matched to a gene: 4. CDR1 is SGHRS, CDR2 YFSETQ, per germline. CDR3 sequence (DNA): TGCGCCAGCAGCAACACAGGGGTCGAGCAGTACTTC. It encodes CASSNTGVEQYF. Full variable domain (remainder filled in from reference TRBV5-1 and TRBJ2-7): KAGVTQTPRYLIKTRGQQVTLSCSPISGHRSVSWYQQTPGQGLQFLFEYFSETQRNKGNFPGRFSGRQFSNSRSEMNVSTLELGDSALYLCASSNTGVEQYFGPGTRLTVT.

The chain combines TRBV6-1 with TRBJ1-5; TRBD1 matches at 7 bases. Trimming cost V 0 bases and J 9 bases; bases outside gene matches: 8. This CDR3 region has 15 residues. Germline-derived CDR1 and CDR2 are MNHNS and SASEGT. For the CDR3, the DNA is TGTGCCAGCAGTGAAGCCCGGACAGGCCTGAGGCCCCAGCATTTT. Protein sequence: CASSEARTGLRPQHF.

The V gene is TRBV5-4, the J gene TRBJ2-7, with 7 positions matching TRBD2. The CDR3 consists of 15 residues. Trimming removed 4 bases from V and 2 bases from J; junction bases left unmatched: 9. Germline lookup yields CDR1 SGHNT and CDR2 YYREEE (reference sequence). CDR3 sequence: CASSVKLSGTYEQYF. In DNA, the CDR3 is TGTGCCAGCAGCGTTAAACTAAGCGGGACCTACGAGCAGTACTTC.

The rearrangement joins TRBV28 to TRBJ1-2; D is undetermined. Trimming stripped 4 bases from V and 6 bases from J, with 15 bases between. Looked up from germline, CDR1 is MDHEN and CDR2 is SYDVKM. This CDR3 contains 14 residues. The CDR3 sequence is CASSSPPIDNGYTF. In DNA form, the CDR3 reads TGTGCCAGCAGTTCTCCCCCAATAGATAATGGCTACACCTTC.

This chain connects TRBV28 to TRBJ2-3; 12 bases agree with TRBD2. This CDR3 is 14 amino acids long. After removal of 7 bases from V and 5 bases from J, the junction contained 4 bases not matched to a gene. Germline CDR1 MDHEN, CDR2 SYDVKM. The CDR3: CASKLAGGRDTQYF. The CDR3 region has the DNA TGTGCCAGCAAACTAGCGGGGGGAAGAGATACGCAGTATTTT.